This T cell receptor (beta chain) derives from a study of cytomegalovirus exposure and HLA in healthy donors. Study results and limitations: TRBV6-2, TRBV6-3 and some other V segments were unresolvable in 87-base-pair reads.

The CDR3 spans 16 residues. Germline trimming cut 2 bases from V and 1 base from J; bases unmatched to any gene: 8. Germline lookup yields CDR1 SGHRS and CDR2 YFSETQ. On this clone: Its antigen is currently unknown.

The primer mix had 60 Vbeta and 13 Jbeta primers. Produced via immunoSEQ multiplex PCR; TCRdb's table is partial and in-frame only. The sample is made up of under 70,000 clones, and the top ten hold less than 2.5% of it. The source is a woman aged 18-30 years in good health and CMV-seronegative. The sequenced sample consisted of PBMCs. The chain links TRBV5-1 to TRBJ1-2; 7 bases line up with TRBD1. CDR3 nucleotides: TGCGCCAGCAGCTTCATGGGACAGCAGCGTAACTATGGCTACACCTTC. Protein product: CASSFMGQQRNYGYTF. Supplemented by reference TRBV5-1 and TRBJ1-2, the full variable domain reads KAGVTQTPRYLIKTRGQQVTLSCSPISGHRSVSWYQQTPGQGLQFLFEYFSETQRNKGNFPGRFSGRQFSNSRSEMNVSTLELGDSALYLCASSFMGQQRNYGYTFGSGTRLTVV.